A single sample is the source of the 6 T cell receptor beta chains below, sequenced in a study of T cell responses to AZD1222 COVID-19 vaccine. TCRdb keeps only in-frame clones here, not all; method: immunoSEQ multiplex PCR. The sample has 80,000 or so clones; about three quarters are singletons. This material consisted of peripheral blood, taken 28 days after the second dose of the MenACWY control vaccine. Receptor source: an adult who received the MenACWY meningococcal vaccine as a control.

The chain employs TRBV5-6 and TRBJ1-3; D gene unclear. V lost 1 base and J 0 bases, leaving 2 bases between the germline ends. Looked up from germline, CDR1 is SGHDT and CDR2 is YYEEEE. This CDR3 is built from 13 residues. The CDR3: CASSLSSGNTIYF. The CDR3 DNA reads as TGTGCCAGCAGCTTGAGCTCTGGAAACACCATATATTTT.

J is TRBJ1-1 and V is TRBV19, with D possibly TRBD1 on 5 matching bases. The germline V gene has CDR1 LNHDA and CDR2 SQIVND (reference sequence). This CDR3 is built from 15 residues. Trimming removed 5 bases from V and 1 base from J, with 14 bases in between. This CDR3 reads CASSPQGRGNTEAFF. The DNA of the CDR3 is TGTGCCAGTAGTCCCCAGGGCCGAGGGAACACTGAAGCTTTCTTT. Looking up the rest from reference TRBV19 and TRBJ1-1 gives the full variable domain: DGGITQSPKYLFRKEGQNVTLSCEQNLNHDAMYWYRQDPGQGLRLIYYSQIVNDFQKGDIAEGYSVSREKKESFPLTVTSAQKNPTAFYLCASSPQGRGNTEAFFGQGTRLTVV.

This clone was seen a single time. The rearrangement uses TRBV7-2 and TRBJ2-1; D perhaps matches TRBD1 (5 bases). The CDR3 contains 16 residues. CDR1 and CDR2 (germline): SGHTA, FQGNSA. V was cut by 7 bases and J by 9 bases, with 25 bases left in between. The CDR3: CASTSKQVPKWGEQFF. CDR3 nucleotide sequence: TGTGCCAGCACCTCCAAACAGGTTCCTAAATGGGGTGAGCAGTTCTTC.

In DNA form, the CDR3 reads TGCGCCAGCAGCTTTACGATGAACACTGAAGCTTTCTTT. Translation gives CASSFTMNTEAFF. The V gene is TRBV5-1, the J gene TRBJ1-1, with no clear D. Trimming removed 2 bases from V and 0 bases from J, with 5 bases in between. Germline values: CDR1 SGHRS, CDR2 YFSETQ. The CDR3 is made up of 13 amino acids. The full variable domain, rest sourced from reference TRBV5-1 and TRBJ1-1, is KAGVTQTPRYLIKTRGQQVTLSCSPISGHRSVSWYQQTPGQGLQFLFEYFSETQRNKGNFPGRFSGRQFSNSRSEMNVSTLELGDSALYLCASSFTMNTEAFFGQGTRLTVV.

This clone has more than one count but fewer than ten. The rearrangement uses TRBV11-2 and TRBJ2-7, with a tentative D call TRBD2 (6 bases). V gave up 2 bases and J gave up 5 bases, with 16 bases separating them. CDR3 length: 15 residues. Germline V gene data show CDR1 as SGHAT and CDR2 as FQNNGV. This chain's CDR3 is CASSLISLASDEQYF. CDR3 DNA sequence: TGTGCCAGCAGCTTAATCTCTCTAGCGAGCGACGAGCAGTACTTC. Together with reference TRBV11-2 and TRBJ2-7, the CDR3 gives the full variable domain: EAGVAQSPRYKIIEKRQSVAFWCNPISGHATLYWYQQILGQGPKLLIQFQNNGVVDDSQLPKDRFSAERLKGVDSTLKIQPAKLEDSAVYLCASSLISLASDEQYFGPGTRLTVT.

The genes are TRBV10-3 and TRBJ2-7; D is perhaps TRBD1 (8 bases). Between the trimmed V and J ends, which lost 4 bases and 0 bases, there was a span of 25 bases. CDR1 is ENHRY, CDR2 SYGVKD, per germline. CDR3 size: 19 residues. DNA of the CDR3: TGTGCCATCAGTGGGGGGGGCGACAGGGGTGGTATAGGCTCCTACGAGCAGTACTTC. It yields the protein CAISGGGDRGGIGSYEQYF.